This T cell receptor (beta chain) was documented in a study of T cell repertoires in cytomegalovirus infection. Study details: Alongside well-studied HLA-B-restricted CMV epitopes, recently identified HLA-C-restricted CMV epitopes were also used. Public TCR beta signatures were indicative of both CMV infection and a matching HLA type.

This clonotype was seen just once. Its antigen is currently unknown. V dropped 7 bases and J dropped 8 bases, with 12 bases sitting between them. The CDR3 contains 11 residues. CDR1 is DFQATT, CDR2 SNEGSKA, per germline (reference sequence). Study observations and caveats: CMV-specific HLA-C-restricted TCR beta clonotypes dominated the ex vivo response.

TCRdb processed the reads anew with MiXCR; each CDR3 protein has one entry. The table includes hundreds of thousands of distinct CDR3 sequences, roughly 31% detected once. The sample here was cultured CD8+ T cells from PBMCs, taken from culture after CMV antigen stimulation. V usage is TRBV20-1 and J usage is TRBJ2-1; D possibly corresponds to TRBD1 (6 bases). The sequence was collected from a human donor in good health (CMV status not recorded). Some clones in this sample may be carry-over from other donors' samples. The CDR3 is CSGGGSDEQFF. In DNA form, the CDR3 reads TGCAGTGGAGGGGGATCCGATGAGCAGTTCTTC.